This T cell receptor beta chain was retrieved from a study of persistence of HIV-infected CD4 T cells. With regard to this clone: Its cognate antigen is unknown.

This was the immunoSEQ version 4 assay in survey mode. Each sample used up to about 1 ug genomic DNA diluted to 10 ng/uL. Libraries were prepared by immunoSEQ multiplex PCR; TCRdb keeps only in-frame clonotypes and omits some of them. Altogether around 39,000 clones are present, approximately 85% being singletons, with the ten largest covering just under 1%. The germline V gene has CDR1 SGHTS and CDR2 YDEGEE. V shed 0 bases, J shed 5 bases, and the junction held 4 bases outside the gene matches. The CDR3 loop spans 14 amino acids. An overlapping HIV-1 Gag peptide pool stimulated these cells at roughly 1 ug/peptide/mL. Sorted nonresponding memory CD4+ T cells were CD40L-negative, CD69-negative, CD45RO-high. Donors were HIV-1-infected adults who began suppressive ART during chronic infection.

The chain has TRBV5-8 and TRBJ1-2; 7 bases line up with TRBD1. The receptor was isolated from an adult with HIV. The donor label of this sample is uncertain. Material: cultured CD4+ T cells from PBMCs, obtained from a patient who received antiretroviral therapy. The CDR3 is CASSLATGEYGYTF. CDR3 DNA sequence: TGTGCCAGCAGCTTGGCCACAGGGGAGTATGGCTACACCTTC.